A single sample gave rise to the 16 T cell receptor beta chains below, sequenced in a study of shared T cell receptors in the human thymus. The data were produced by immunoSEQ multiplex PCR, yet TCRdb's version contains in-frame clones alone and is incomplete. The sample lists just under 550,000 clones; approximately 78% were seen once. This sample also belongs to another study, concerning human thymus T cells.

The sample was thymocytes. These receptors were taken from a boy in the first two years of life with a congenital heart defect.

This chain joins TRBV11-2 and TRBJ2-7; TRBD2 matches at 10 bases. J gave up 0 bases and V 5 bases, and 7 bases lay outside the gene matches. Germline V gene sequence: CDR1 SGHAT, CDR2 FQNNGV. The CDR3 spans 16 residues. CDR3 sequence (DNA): TGTGCCAGCAGCAAGTCGAGGACTAGCGGCTCCTACGAGCAGTACTTC. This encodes CASSKSRTSGSYEQYF.

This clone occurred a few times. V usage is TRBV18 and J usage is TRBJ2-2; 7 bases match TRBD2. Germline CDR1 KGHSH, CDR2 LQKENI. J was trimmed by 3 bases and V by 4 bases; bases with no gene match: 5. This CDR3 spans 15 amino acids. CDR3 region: CASSRRTSHTGELFF. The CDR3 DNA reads TGTGCCAGCTCACGGAGGACTAGTCACACCGGGGAGCTGTTTTTT.

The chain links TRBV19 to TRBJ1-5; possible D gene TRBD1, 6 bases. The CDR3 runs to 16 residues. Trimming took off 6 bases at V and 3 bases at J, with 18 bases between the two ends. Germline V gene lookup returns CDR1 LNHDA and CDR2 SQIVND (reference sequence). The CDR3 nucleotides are TGTGCCAGTAGACGGGACACCCGGGGATCCAATCAGCCCCAGCATTTT. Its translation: CASRRDTRGSNQPQHF.

The CDR3 DNA sequence: TGTGCCAGCAGCCTCACAGGGGCGAGCTCCTACGAGCAGTACTTC. Its protein is CASSLTGASSYEQYF. The chain uses TRBV11-3 and TRBJ2-7; 7 positions match TRBD1. The trim removed 5 bases at V and 0 bases at J, leaving 7 bases unmatched. Per germline, CDR1 SGHNT and CDR2 YENEEA. This CDR3 has 15 amino acids.

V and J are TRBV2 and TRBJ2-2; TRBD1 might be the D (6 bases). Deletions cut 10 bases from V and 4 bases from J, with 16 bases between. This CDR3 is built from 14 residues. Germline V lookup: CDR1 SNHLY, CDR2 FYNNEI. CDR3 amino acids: CAIPSDRATGELFF. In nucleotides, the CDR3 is TGTGCCATCCCCTCGGACAGAGCCACCGGGGAGCTGTTTTTT.

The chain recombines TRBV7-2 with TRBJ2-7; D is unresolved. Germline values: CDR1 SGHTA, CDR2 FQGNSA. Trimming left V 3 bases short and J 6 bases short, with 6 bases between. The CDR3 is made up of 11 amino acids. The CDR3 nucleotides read TGTGCCAGCAGCTTTACTGTCGAGCAGTACTTC. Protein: CASSFTVEQYF.

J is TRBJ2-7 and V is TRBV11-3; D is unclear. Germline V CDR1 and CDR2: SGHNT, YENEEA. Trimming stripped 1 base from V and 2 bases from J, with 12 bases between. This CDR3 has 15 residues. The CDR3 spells CASSLVLGSPYEQYF. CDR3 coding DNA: TGTGCCAGCAGCTTAGTGCTTGGTAGCCCCTACGAGCAGTACTTC.

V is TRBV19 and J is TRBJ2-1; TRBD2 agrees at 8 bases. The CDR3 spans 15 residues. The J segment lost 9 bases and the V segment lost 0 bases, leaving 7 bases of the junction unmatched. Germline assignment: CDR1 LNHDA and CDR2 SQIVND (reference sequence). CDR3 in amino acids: CASSIDGRASGEQFF. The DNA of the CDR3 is TGTGCCAGTAGTATAGACGGGAGGGCCAGCGGTGAGCAGTTCTTC.

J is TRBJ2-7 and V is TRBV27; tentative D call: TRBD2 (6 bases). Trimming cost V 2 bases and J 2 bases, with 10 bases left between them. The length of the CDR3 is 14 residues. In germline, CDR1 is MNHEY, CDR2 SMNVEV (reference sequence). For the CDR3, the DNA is TGTGCCAGCAGTTTAGTAGCGGTGGCCTACGAGCAGTACTTC. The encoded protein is CASSLVAVAYEQYF.

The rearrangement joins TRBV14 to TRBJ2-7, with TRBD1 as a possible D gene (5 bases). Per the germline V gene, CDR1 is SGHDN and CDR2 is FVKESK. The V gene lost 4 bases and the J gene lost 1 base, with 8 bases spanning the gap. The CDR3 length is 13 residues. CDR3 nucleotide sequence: TGTGCCAGCAGCCCTCGACAGTCCTACGAGCAGTACTTC. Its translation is CASSPRQSYEQYF.

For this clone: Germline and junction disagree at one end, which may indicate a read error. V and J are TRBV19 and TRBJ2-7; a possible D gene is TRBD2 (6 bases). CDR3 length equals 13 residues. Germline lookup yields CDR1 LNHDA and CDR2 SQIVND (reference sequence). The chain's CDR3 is CASSIGIGAGGDF. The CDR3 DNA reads TGTGCCAGTAGTATAGGGATAGGGGCAGGCGGGGACTTC.

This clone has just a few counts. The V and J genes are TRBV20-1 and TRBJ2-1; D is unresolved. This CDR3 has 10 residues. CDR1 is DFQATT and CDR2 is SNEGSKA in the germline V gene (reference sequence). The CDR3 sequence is CSGARDEQFF. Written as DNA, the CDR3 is TGCAGCGGCGCTCGGGATGAGCAGTTCTTC.

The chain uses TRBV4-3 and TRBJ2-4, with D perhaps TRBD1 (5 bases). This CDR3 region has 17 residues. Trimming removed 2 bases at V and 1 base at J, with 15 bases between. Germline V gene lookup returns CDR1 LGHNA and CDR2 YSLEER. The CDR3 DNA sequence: TGCGCCAGCAGCCAATCCGACAGTCCAACGGCCAAAAACATTCAGTACTTC. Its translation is CASSQSDSPTAKNIQYF.

The CDR3 spells CAISEPGQDKPGYTF. DNA of the CDR3: TGTGCCATCAGTGAACCGGGACAGGATAAACCTGGCTACACCTTC. The rearrangement uses TRBV10-3 and TRBJ1-2, with 8 bases identical to TRBD1. The germline V gene has CDR1 ENHRY and CDR2 SYGVKD. This CDR3 contains 15 residues. V dropped 3 bases and J dropped 7; count of bases not matched to a gene: 10.

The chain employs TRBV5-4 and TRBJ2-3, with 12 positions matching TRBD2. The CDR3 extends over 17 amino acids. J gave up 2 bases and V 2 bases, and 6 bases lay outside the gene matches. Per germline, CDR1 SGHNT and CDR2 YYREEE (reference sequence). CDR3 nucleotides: TGTGCCAGCAGCTTTCTTCTAGCGGGAGGGCCCACAGATACGCAGTATTTT. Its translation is CASSFLLAGGPTDTQYF.

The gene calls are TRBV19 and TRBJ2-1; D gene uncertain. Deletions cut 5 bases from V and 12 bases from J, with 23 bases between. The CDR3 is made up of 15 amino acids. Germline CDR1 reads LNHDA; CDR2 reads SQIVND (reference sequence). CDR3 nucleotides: TGTGCCAGTAGTCTTCGGGTTCCCTCCCTACGCGGGCAGTTCTTC. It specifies CASSLRVPSLRGQFF.